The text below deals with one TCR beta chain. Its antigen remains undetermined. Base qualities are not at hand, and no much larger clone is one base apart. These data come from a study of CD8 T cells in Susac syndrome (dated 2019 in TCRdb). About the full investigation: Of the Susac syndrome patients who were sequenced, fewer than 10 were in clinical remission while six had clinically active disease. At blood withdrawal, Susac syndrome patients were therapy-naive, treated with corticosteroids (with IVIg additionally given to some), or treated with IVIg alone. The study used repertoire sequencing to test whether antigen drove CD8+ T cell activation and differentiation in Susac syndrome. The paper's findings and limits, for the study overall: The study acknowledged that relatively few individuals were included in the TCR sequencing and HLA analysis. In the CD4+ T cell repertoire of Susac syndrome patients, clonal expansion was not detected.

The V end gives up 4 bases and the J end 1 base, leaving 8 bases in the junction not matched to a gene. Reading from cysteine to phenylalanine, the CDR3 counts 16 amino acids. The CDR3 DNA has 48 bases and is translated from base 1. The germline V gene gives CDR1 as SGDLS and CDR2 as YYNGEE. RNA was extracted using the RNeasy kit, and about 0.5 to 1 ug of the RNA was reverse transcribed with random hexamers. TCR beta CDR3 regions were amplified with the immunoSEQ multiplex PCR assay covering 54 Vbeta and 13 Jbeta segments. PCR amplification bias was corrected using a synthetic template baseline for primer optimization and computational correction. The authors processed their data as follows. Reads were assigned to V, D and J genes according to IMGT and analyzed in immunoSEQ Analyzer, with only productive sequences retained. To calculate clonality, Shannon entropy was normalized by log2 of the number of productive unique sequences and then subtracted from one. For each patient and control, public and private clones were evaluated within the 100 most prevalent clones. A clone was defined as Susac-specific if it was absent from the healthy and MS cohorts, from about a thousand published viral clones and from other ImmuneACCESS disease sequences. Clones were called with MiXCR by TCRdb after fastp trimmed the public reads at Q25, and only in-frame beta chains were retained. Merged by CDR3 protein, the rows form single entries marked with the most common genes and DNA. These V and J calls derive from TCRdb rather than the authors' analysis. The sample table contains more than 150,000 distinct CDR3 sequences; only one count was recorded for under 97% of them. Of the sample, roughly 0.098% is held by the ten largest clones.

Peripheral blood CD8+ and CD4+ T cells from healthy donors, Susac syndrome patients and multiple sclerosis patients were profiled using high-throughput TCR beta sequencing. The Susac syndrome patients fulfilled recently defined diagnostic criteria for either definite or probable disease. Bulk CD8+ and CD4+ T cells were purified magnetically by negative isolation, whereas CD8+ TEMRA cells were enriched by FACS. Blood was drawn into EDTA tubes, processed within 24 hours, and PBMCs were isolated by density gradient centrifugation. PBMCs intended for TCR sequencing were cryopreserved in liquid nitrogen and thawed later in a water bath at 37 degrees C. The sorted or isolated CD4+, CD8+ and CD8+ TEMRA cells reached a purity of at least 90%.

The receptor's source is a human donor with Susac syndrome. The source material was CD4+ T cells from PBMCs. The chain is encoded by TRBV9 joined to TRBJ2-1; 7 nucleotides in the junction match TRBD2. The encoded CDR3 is CASSLNSGGSYNEQFF. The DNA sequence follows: TGTGCCAGCAGCCTGAATTCGGGGGGTTCCTACAATGAGCAGTTCTTC.